The clone carrying this TCR beta chain turned up a few times. Its matching antigen is unknown. The donors, aged roughly 6 to 95, were healthy Caucasians from Russia. The data originate from a study of blood T cells in healthy people across ages. General study results and limits: The long-lived group displayed more naive CD4+ cells, plus higher diversity, than the aged donors did.

Trimming pared 0 bases from V and 4 bases from J, leaving 15 bases between. Germline V lookup: CDR1 MNHNY, CDR2 SVGAGI (reference sequence). The CDR3 runs to 16 residues. With a J-beta primer mix and a sample-barcoded 5' primer, a second PCR ran 7 to 11 cycles. TCRdb ran MiXCR on the 5' RACE reads and lists one entry per CDR3 protein. Here the sample spans some 1,500,000 distinct CDR3 sequences, 42% being singletons. The TCR was taken from a woman aged 18-30 years in good health. The chain has TRBV6-6 and TRBJ2-5; weak D call: TRBD1 (5 bases). The sample taken for sequencing was blood. The CDR3 region is CASSYSVGDAGETQYF. The CDR3 nucleotides are TGTGCCAGCAGTTACTCGGTAGGGGATGCTGGAGAGACCCAGTACTTC.